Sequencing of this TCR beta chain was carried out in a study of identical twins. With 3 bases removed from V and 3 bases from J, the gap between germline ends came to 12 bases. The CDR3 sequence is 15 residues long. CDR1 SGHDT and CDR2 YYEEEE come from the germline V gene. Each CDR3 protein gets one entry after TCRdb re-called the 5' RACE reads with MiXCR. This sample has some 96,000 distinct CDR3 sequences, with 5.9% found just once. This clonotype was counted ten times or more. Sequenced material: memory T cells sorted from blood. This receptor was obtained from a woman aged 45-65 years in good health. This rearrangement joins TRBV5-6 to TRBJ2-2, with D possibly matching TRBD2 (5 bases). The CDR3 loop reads CASSSSGLDTGELFF. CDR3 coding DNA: TGTGCCAGCAGCTCTTCCGGACTGGACACCGGGGAGCTGTTTTTT.